What follows is one TCR beta chain and its context. This entry comes from a study of radiation and T cells in renal cell carcinoma. Germline V gives CDR1 SNHLY, CDR2 FYNNEI. This CDR3 spans 15 amino acids. V was clipped by 0 bases and J by 4 bases, with 12 bases between them. Method: immunoSEQ multiplex PCR; TCRdb's copy keeps in-frame clones and lacks some. Among some 110,000 clones listed, roughly 80% were seen once. This sample's time point: baseline pretreatment blood. Treatment denoted: 15 Gy SBRT to primary tumor, nephrectomy 4 weeks later. Blood was sampled at baseline, 2 weeks and 4 weeks after SBRT.

The J gene is TRBJ1-2, the V gene TRBV2; a possible D gene is TRBD1 (5 bases). The sequencing here drew on blood, taken from a patient whose treatment included radiotherapy and nephrectomy. The clonotype was recovered from a woman between 55 and 75 years old with renal cell carcinoma. CDR3: CASSEAAGWGYGYTF. The CDR3 nucleotides read TGTGCCAGCAGTGAAGCTGCAGGGTGGGGCTATGGCTACACCTTC.